This T cell receptor beta chain was sequenced for a study of blood T cell repertoires in COVID-19 (dated by TCRdb to 2020 to 2022). For context, the study as a whole: Recovered participants in ImmuneRACE Cohort 3 were defined by two consecutive negative NP/OP PCR tests, clearance by a healthcare professional, or resolution of symptoms. The repertoires were released in a freely available public database intended as a resource for research on the immune response to SARS-CoV-2. Samples covering the acute and convalescent phases of COVID-19 were provided by collaborators in the United States, Italy and Spain. Sample metadata almost always included a de-identified subject ID, COVID-19 status, age in years and sex. The dataset comprised deeply sampled blood TCRbeta repertoires from subjects exposed to, actively infected with, or recovered from COVID-19. HLA class I and class II types, where available, came from metadata supplied by the sample provider rather than from assay-based typing. Samples came from the ongoing ImmuneRACE study (first 160 participants) plus 1,254 subjects from 6 global collaborators. The material from the prospective study consisted of cDNA or gDNA derived from T cells, B-cell-depleted T cells, or PBMCs.

Overall results and qualifications from the work: Clinical and demographic metadata were provided uncurated, with the amount varying by source and participant.

The immunoSEQ Assay, a bias-controlled multiplex PCR, was used to amplify TCRbeta CDR3 regions from genomic DNA. Regarding the original processing steps: The number of nucleated cells in each sample was estimated from the amplification of reference gene primers within the assay. Sequence reads were collapsed and filtered to measure the absolute abundance of every unique TCRbeta CDR3 rearrangement. For each sample, productive Simpson clonality was calculated by taking the square root of Simpson's diversity index across productive rearrangements. The clones in this table, taken by TCRdb from immuneACCESS, are in-frame only. Not every clone is retained; where verified, under half of the shortfall comes from an unresolved V gene, and the cause of the rest is unknown. The V and J calls and the clone size are those of that table, but D and trimming were determined from the DNA. This sample gives about 270,000 clones in total; approximately 90% of them show up just once. The top ten constitute approximately 2% of the sample.

Participants in the prospective study were aged about 18 to 100 years, lived in approximately 26 United States geographic areas, and enrolled through a virtual design. In the prospective study, participants were assigned to cohorts based on the clinical history participants reported in a screening survey and a study questionnaire. In the prospective study, mobile phlebotomists collected whole blood, serum and a nasopharyngeal or oropharyngeal swab from each participant. Prospective study participants could optionally give additional blood draws and questionnaires over an approximately 2-month period. Prospective study blood samples were shipped either frozen or at room temperature before DNA extraction. As concerns this clone: What this receptor recognizes is not known. Base qualities are missing; no much larger clone stands one base away.

The CDR3 starts with the cysteine, ends with the phenylalanine, and has 20 residues. Only the CDR3 region is kept as DNA, spanning 60 bases read in frame from base 1. Trimming costs V 2 bases and J 0 bases, and their ends lie 26 bases apart. From the germline V gene, CDR1 is MDHEN and CDR2 is SYDVKM. The receptor chain draws on TRBV28 and TRBJ2-7; the D region possibly corresponds to TRBD1 (6 bases align). The source is a woman in her fifties or sixties in a cohort exposed to, infected with or recovered from COVID-19 (not recorded which). Source material: PBMCs or T cells enriched from blood (not recorded which). The CDR3 sequence is CASSLRVRNRAGKSSYEQYF. The bases are TGTGCCAGCAGTTTAAGGGTGAGAAACAGGGCCGGGAAAAGCTCCTACGAGCAGTACTTC.